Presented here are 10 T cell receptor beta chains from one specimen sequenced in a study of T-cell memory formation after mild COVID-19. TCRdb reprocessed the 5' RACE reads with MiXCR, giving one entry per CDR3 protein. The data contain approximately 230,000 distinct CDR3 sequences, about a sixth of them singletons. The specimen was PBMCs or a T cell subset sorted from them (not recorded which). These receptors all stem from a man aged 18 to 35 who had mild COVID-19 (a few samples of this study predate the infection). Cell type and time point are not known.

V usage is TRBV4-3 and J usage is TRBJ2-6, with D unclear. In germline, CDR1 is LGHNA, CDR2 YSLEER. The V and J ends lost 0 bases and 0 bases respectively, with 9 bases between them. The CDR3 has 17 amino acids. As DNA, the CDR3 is TGCGCCAGCAGCCAAGATCTTACCTACTCTGGGGCCAACGTCCTGACTTTC. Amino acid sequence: CASSQDLTYSGANVLTF.

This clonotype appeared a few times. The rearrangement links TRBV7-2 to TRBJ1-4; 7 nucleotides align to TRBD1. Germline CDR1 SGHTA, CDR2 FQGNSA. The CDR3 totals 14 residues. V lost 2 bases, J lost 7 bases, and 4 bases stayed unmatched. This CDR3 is CASSLYRGSEKLFF. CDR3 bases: TGTGCCAGCAGCTTATACAGGGGTAGTGAAAAACTGTTTTTT.

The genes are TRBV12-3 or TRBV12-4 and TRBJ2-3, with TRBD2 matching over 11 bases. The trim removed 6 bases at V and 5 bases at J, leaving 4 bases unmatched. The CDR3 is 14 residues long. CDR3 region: CASRGTSGGDTQYF. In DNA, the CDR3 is TGTGCCAGCAGAGGGACTAGCGGAGGAGATACGCAGTATTTT.

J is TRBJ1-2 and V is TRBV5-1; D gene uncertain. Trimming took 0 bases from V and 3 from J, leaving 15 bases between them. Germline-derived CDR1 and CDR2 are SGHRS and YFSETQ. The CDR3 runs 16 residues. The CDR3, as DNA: TGCGCCAGCAGCTTGGACGAAGGAATGGACTACTATGGCTACACCTTC. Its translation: CASSLDEGMDYYGYTF.

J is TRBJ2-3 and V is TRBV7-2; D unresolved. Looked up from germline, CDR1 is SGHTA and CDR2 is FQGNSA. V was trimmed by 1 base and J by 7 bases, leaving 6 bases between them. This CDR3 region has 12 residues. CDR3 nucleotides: TGTGCCAGCAGCTTAGTGAAATATACGCAGTATTTT. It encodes CASSLVKYTQYF.

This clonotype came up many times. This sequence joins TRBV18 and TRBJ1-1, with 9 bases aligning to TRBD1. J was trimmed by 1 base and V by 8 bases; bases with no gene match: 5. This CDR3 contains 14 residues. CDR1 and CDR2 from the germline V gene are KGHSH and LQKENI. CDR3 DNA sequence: TGTGCCAGCAGCCCGACAGGGGGGAACACTGAAGCTTTCTTT. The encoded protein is CASSPTGGNTEAFF.

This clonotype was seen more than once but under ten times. The CDR3 protein is CASRRGQNNEQFF. The DNA for the CDR3 is TGTGCCAGCAGAAGGGGCCAGAACAATGAGCAGTTCTTC. The chain is built from TRBV2 and TRBJ2-1, with D maybe TRBD1 (5 bases). The CDR3 covers 13 residues. Germline loops: CDR1 SNHLY, CDR2 FYNNEI. V dropped 6 bases and J dropped 5 bases, with 11 bases sitting between them.

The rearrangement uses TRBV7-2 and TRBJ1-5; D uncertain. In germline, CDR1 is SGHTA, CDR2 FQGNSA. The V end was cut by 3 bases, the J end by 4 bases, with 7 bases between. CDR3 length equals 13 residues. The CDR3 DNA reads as TGTGCCAGCAGCTTTCAGGAGAATCAGCCCCAGCATTTT. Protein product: CASSFQENQPQHF. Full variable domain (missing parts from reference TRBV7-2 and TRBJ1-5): GAGVSQSPSNKVTEKGKDVELRCDPISGHTALYWYRQSLGQGLEFLIYFQGNSAPDKSGLPSDRFSAERTGGSVSTLTIQRTQQEDSAVYLCASSFQENQPQHFGDGTRLSIL.

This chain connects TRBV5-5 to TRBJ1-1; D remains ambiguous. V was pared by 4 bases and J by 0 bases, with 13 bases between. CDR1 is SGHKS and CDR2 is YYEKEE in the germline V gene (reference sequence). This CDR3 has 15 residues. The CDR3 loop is CASSRSTRMNTEAFF. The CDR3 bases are TGTGCCAGCAGCCGCTCGACCCGAATGAACACTGAAGCTTTCTTT.

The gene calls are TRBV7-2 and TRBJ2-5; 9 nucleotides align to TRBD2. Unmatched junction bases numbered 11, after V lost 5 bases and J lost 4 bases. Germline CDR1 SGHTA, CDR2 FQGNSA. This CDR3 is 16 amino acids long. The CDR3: CASSPWMRGGRETQYF. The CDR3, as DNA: TGTGCCAGCAGCCCTTGGATGCGGGGGGGACGAGAGACCCAGTACTTC.